This T cell receptor beta chain was recorded in a study of shared T cell receptors in the human thymus. The protocol was immunoSEQ multiplex PCR, while the TCRdb copy is restricted to in-frame clones and leaves out a portion. The repertoire consists of over 650,000 clones, with about 90% occurring once and the leading ten covering 0.0094%. The germline gives CDR1 MDHEN, CDR2 SYDVKM. The CDR3 is 15 residues long. V was clipped by 4 bases and J by 8 bases; unmatched bases: 6. These data were also filed under a second study, of human thymus T cells. That study reports: Corrective heart surgery yielded the resections from which the thymus tissue came. Gene usage for V and J segments appeared biased in thymic and blood repertoires. Highly overlapping thymic repertoires in unrelated individuals were reported by related research.

This receptor was obtained from a boy younger than two with a congenital heart defect. Sequencing was carried out using thymocytes. The chain has TRBV28 and TRBJ2-1; 12 nucleotides line up with TRBD2. Here the CDR3 DNA reads TGTGCCAGCAGTTGGGGGACTAGCGGGTACGATGAGCAGTTCTTC. This sequence encodes CASSWGTSGYDEQFF.